The 32 T cell receptor beta chains in this list originate from one sample, sequenced in a study of a mutant IDH1 vaccine in newly diagnosed glioma. Assay: immunoSEQ multiplex PCR; the TCRdb copy retains only in-frame clones and omits some. The data hold around 82,000 clones, with roughly 80% observed a single time. Time point defined: baseline, week 1 (first vaccination visit). Noted treatment: pre-vaccination baseline after standard-of-care therapy. The sample here was PBMCs, taken from a glioma patient treated with radiotherapy, temozolomide or both. Receptor source: a man aged 35 to 55 with glioma. Some clones in this sample may be carry-over from other donors' samples.

This clone has just a few counts. The J gene is TRBJ2-7, the V gene TRBV30, with D perhaps matching TRBD1 or TRBD2 (5 bases each). CDR3 length: 14 residues. Trimming took off 5 bases at V and 2 bases at J, with 16 bases between the two ends. The germline gives CDR1 GTSNPN, CDR2 SVGIG (reference sequence). CDR3 in amino acids: CAWSRAGAPYEQYF. The CDR3 DNA is TGTGCCTGGTCGAGGGCCGGGGCCCCCTACGAGCAGTACTTC.

This rearrangement joins TRBV7-9 to TRBJ1-5, with a tentative D call TRBD1 (5 bases). The CDR3 consists of 14 residues. CDR1 and CDR2 (germline): SEHNR, FQNEAQ (reference sequence). Trimming pared 0 bases from V and 7 bases from J, leaving 10 bases between. The CDR3 is CASSLASGGQPQHF. The CDR3 DNA sequence: TGTGCCAGCAGCTTAGCTTCCGGGGGGCAGCCCCAGCATTTT.

The sample holds a few counts of this clone. The chain has TRBV2 and TRBJ1-5; 9 nucleotides line up with TRBD1. J lost 7 bases, V lost 3 bases, and 4 bases had no gene match. The CDR3 is made up of 14 amino acids. The germline V gene has CDR1 SNHLY and CDR2 FYNNEI. The CDR3 DNA reads as TGTGCCAGCAGTGAGGGGACAGGGCAACAGCCCCAGCATTTT. As protein: CASSEGTGQQPQHF.

This chain uses TRBV27 with TRBJ2-7; perhaps TRBD2 as D (6 bases). V dropped 3 bases and J dropped 0 bases, with 9 bases sitting between them. The germline V gene has CDR1 MNHEY and CDR2 SMNVEV (reference sequence). This CDR3 is built from 14 residues. CDR3 sequence: CASSLGLHSYEQYF. CDR3 nucleotide sequence: TGTGCCAGCAGTTTGGGACTGCACTCCTACGAGCAGTACTTC.

The J gene is TRBJ1-2, the V gene TRBV5-1; 8 nucleotides line up with TRBD1. The CDR3 contains 14 residues. Trimming at V came to 4 bases and at J to 7 bases, leaving 9 bases not matched to a gene. Germline-derived CDR1 and CDR2 are SGHRS and YFSETQ. The CDR3 loop reads CASSIDRGPSGYTF. In DNA, the CDR3 is TGCGCCAGCAGCATAGACAGGGGCCCGAGTGGCTACACCTTC.

The chain has TRBV5-1 and TRBJ2-7; D call uncertain. The CDR3 loop spans 14 amino acids. The germline gives CDR1 SGHRS, CDR2 YFSETQ. With 7 bases removed from V and 0 bases from J, the gap between germline ends came to 14 bases. CDR3 bases: TGCGCCAGCGGGCCCGGGTACAGCTCCTACGAGCAGTACTTC. Protein sequence: CASGPGYSSYEQYF.

This clone was seen more than once but under ten times. One end of the junction fails to match germline, which may point to a read error. The chain carries TRBV6-1 and TRBJ2-1, with 9 bases lining up with TRBD2. Germline values: CDR1 MNHNS, CDR2 SASEGT. The CDR3 covers 13 residues. The CDR3, as DNA: TGTGCCAGCAGGTGGACCTCTAGCGGGGAGACTGTCTTC. The encoded protein is CASRWTSSGETVF.

CDR3 nucleotide sequence: TGTGCCAGCAGCTTGGGGCTAGCGGGGGTTGAGCAGTACTTC. This encodes CASSLGLAGVEQYF. J is TRBJ2-7 and V is TRBV5-6, with 10 nucleotides matching TRBD2. Germline V lookup: CDR1 SGHDT, CDR2 YYEEEE. J gave up 7 bases and V 0 bases, and 4 bases lay outside the gene matches. The CDR3 has 14 residues.

The chain joins TRBV5-1 to TRBJ2-5; D might be TRBD1 (5 bases). The V gene lost 3 bases and the J gene lost 1 base, with 10 bases spanning the gap. Germline V gene data show CDR1 as SGHRS and CDR2 as YFSETQ. This CDR3 comprises 14 residues. The CDR3 here is CASSSGASQETQYF. In DNA form, the CDR3 reads TGCGCCAGCAGCTCTGGGGCCTCCCAAGAGACCCAGTACTTC.

J is TRBJ1-3 and V is TRBV21-1. TRBV21-1 is a pseudogene locus. The CDR3 is 16 amino acids. The DNA of the CDR3 is TGTGCCAGCTCTTCGACCTCCTGCAGCTCTGGAAACACCATATATTTT. Amino acids: CASSSTSCSSGNTIYF.

The chain combines TRBV7-9 with TRBJ2-5; D gene uncertain. The CDR3 is 13 residues long. Germline-derived CDR1 and CDR2 are SEHNR and FQNEAQ (reference sequence). Trimming took off 1 base at V and 4 bases at J, with 7 bases between the two ends. The CDR3 DNA reads TGTGCCAGCAGCTTAGAAGTGAGAGAGACCCAGTACTTC. Protein product: CASSLEVRETQYF.

This clone was counted between two and nine times. The chain uses TRBV14 and TRBJ1-6; D is unclear. This CDR3 spans 14 amino acids. V lost 4 bases, J lost 7 bases, and 11 bases lay in between. Germline V lookup: CDR1 SGHDN, CDR2 FVKESK. The CDR3 here is CASSPFGRNSPLHF. The CDR3 region has the DNA TGTGCCAGCAGCCCGTTCGGACGAAATTCACCCCTCCACTTT.

V and J are TRBV10-3 and TRBJ2-4; weak D call: TRBD1 (6 bases). The germline V gene encodes CDR1 ENHRY and CDR2 SYGVKD. CDR3 length equals 16 residues. The V gene lost 0 bases and the J gene lost 0 bases, with 9 bases spanning the gap. CDR3 region: CAISESLGGAKNIQYF. The CDR3 DNA sequence: TGTGCCATCAGTGAGTCGTTAGGGGGAGCCAAAAACATTCAGTACTTC.

This clone was picked up a small number of times. The chain links TRBV18 to TRBJ1-6; tentative D call: TRBD1 (6 bases). Trimming shortened V by 2 bases and J by 6 bases, and 8 bases separated the two germline ends. CDR3 length: 14 amino acids. CDR1 and CDR2 from the germline V gene are KGHSH and LQKENI. CDR3 amino acids: CASSPSDSNSPLHF. The CDR3 DNA follows: TGTGCCAGCTCACCATCGGACAGTAATTCACCCCTCCACTTT.

This chain links TRBV27 with TRBJ2-3; maybe TRBD2 (6 bases). The CDR3 extends over 15 amino acids. The germline V and J ends were trimmed by 3 bases and 1 base, with 11 bases remaining between them. Per germline, CDR1 MNHEY and CDR2 SMNVEV (reference sequence). This CDR3 is CASSLGGPGTDTQYF. CDR3 nucleotide sequence: TGTGCCAGCAGTTTGGGGGGACCTGGCACAGATACGCAGTATTTT.

The rearrangement joins TRBV7-8 to TRBJ1-3; unclear D gene. Between the trimmed V and J ends, which lost 5 bases and 2 bases, there was a span of 13 bases. The CDR3 length is 15 residues. Per germline, CDR1 SGHVS and CDR2 FQNEAQ. The DNA of the CDR3 is TGTGCCAGCAGCAACGTCAGGCATCCTGGAAACACCATATATTTT. It yields the protein CASSNVRHPGNTIYF. The full variable domain, with the rest looked up from reference TRBV7-8 and TRBJ1-3, is GAGVSQSPRYKVAKRGQDVALRCDPISGHVSLFWYQQALGQGPEFLTYFQNEAQLDKSGLPSDRFFAERPEGSVSTLKIQRTQQEDSAVYLCASSNVRHPGNTIYFGEGSWLTVV.

V gene TRBV7-5 combines with J gene TRBJ1-2. TRBV7-5 counts as a pseudogene. This CDR3 is built from 14 residues. This chain's CDR3 is CARNQVGKTYGYTF. The CDR3 region has the DNA TGTGCCAGAAATCAAGTAGGAAAGACCTATGGCTACACCTTC.

The rearrangement joins TRBV5-5 to TRBJ2-5; a weak D match, TRBD2 (6 bases). The V end lost 2 bases, the J end lost 2 bases, and 7 bases lay between the germline ends. The germline CDR1 and CDR2 sequences are SGHKS and YYEKEE (reference sequence). This CDR3 is 13 amino acids long. CDR3 sequence (DNA): TGTGCCAGCAGCTTTGCGGGGCAAGAGACCCAGTACTTC. Its protein is CASSFAGQETQYF.

The V gene is TRBV2, the J gene TRBJ2-5; D is undetermined. The germline CDR1 and CDR2 sequences are SNHLY and FYNNEI. V gave up 6 bases and J gave up 0 bases, with 8 bases separating them. The CDR3 has 13 residues. CDR3 nucleotide sequence: TGTGCCAGCAGACCCGGCTACCAAGAGACCCAGTACTTC. Protein sequence: CASRPGYQETQYF.

The J gene is TRBJ1-6, the V gene TRBV6-1; weak D call: TRBD1 (6 bases). The germline CDR1 and CDR2 sequences are MNHNS and SASEGT. The V and J ends lost 5 bases and 7 bases respectively, with 15 bases between them. This CDR3 contains 15 residues. CDR3 in amino acids: CASSQRTVGNSPLHF. The CDR3 DNA is TGTGCCAGCAGTCAGCGGACAGTGGGAAATTCACCCCTCCACTTT.

This clone appeared a few times. The CDR3 loop reads CASSPAPTGKETQYF. CDR3 DNA: TGTGCCAGCAGTCCGGCCCCGACAGGGAAGGAGACCCAGTACTTC. The chain recombines TRBV27 with TRBJ2-5, with TRBD1 matching over 7 bases. The CDR3 sequence is 15 residues long. V dropped 5 bases and J dropped 5; count of bases not matched to a gene: 11. CDR1 MNHEY and CDR2 SMNVEV come from the germline V gene (reference sequence).

The genes are TRBV29-1 and TRBJ1-4; D is possibly TRBD1 (5 bases). The CDR3 contains 12 residues. V lost 4 bases and J lost 4, with 7 bases in between. CDR1 is SQVTM and CDR2 is ANQGSEA in the germline V gene. The CDR3 sequence: CSVAGYNEKLFF. The CDR3 region has the DNA TGCAGCGTTGCAGGGTATAATGAAAAACTGTTTTTT.

Ten or more counts support this clone. This rearrangement joins TRBV4-2 to TRBJ1-4; D is undetermined. Germline CDR1 and CDR2: LGHNA and YNFKEQ. This CDR3 region has 15 residues. V lost 1 base and J 8 bases, leaving 14 bases between the germline ends. The CDR3 is CASSQGAGLREKLFF. CDR3 DNA sequence: TGTGCCAGCAGCCAAGGGGCGGGGTTGAGGGAAAAACTGTTTTTT.

This clone was detected a few times. At one end the junction does not follow the germline gene, possibly because of a read error. The rearrangement uses TRBV7-9 and TRBJ1-1; 7 nucleotides agree with TRBD1. This CDR3 spans 14 amino acids. From germline, CDR1 is SEHNR and CDR2 FQNEAQ (reference sequence). The CDR3 DNA reads TGTGCCAGCAGCAGTACTCCTACAGACAGGGCTTTCGCCTTT. It encodes CASSSTPTDRAFAF.

The rearrangement joins TRBV4-1 to TRBJ2-1; no firm D call. Trimming removed 0 bases from V and 9 bases from J, with 12 bases in between. CDR3 length: 14 amino acids. Germline values: CDR1 MGHRA, CDR2 YSYEKL. The CDR3 loop reads CASSQEFNVGEQFF. The CDR3 DNA reads as TGCGCCAGCAGCCAAGAGTTCAATGTCGGTGAGCAGTTCTTC.

V gene TRBV19 combines with J gene TRBJ1-5; the D is unclear. This CDR3 comprises 14 residues. The germline gives CDR1 LNHDA, CDR2 SQIVND (reference sequence). Trimming pared 7 bases from V and 1 base from J, leaving 11 bases between. CDR3 in amino acids: CASNRGRSNQPQHF. The DNA for the CDR3 is TGTGCCAGTAATCGAGGACGGAGCAATCAGCCCCAGCATTTT.

The rearrangement joins TRBV2 to TRBJ1-6, with D unclear. CDR1 and CDR2 from the germline V gene are SNHLY and FYNNEI. Trimming stripped 6 bases from V and 12 bases from J, with 12 bases between. The CDR3 is 12 amino acids. The CDR3 nucleotides are TGTGCCAGCAGGGGATCCGGCCAACCCCTCCACTTT. Translation gives CASRGSGQPLHF.

This clone was seen just once. The chain combines TRBV27 with TRBJ2-2; D possibly corresponds to TRBD2 (6 bases). Per germline, CDR1 MNHEY and CDR2 SMNVEV (reference sequence). V gave up 7 bases and J gave up 3 bases, with 12 bases separating them. The CDR3 length is 14 residues. This CDR3 is CASTGGKDTGELFF. The DNA for the CDR3 is TGTGCCAGCACCGGGGGAAAGGACACCGGGGAGCTGTTTTTT.

The chain employs TRBV29-1 and TRBJ2-7; D is perhaps TRBD2 (5 bases). This CDR3 has 11 amino acids. CDR1 SQVTM and CDR2 ANQGSEA come from the germline V gene. Trimming cost V 6 bases and J 2 bases, with 8 bases left between them. This CDR3 is CSVMTTYEQYF. DNA of the CDR3: TGCAGCGTAATGACTACCTACGAGCAGTACTTC.

The J gene is TRBJ2-7, the V gene TRBV5-1; D remains ambiguous. V lost 5 bases and J lost 4, with 22 bases in between. The CDR3 has 16 amino acids. Germline V gene data show CDR1 as SGHRS and CDR2 as YFSETQ. The CDR3 reads CASSNVAAVRLYEQYF. The CDR3 DNA follows: TGCGCCAGCAGTAACGTGGCGGCAGTCCGTCTTTACGAGCAGTACTTC. The full variable domain, rest sourced from reference TRBV5-1 and TRBJ2-7, is KAGVTQTPRYLIKTRGQQVTLSCSPISGHRSVSWYQQTPGQGLQFLFEYFSETQRNKGNFPGRFSGRQFSNSRSEMNVSTLELGDSALYLCASSNVAAVRLYEQYFGPGTRLTVT.

This chain uses TRBV6-5 with TRBJ1-3; D remains unclear. CDR1 and CDR2 (germline): MNHEY, SVGAGI. There are 15 residues in the CDR3. V shed 2 bases and J shed 0 bases, with 8 bases lying between them. The CDR3 is CASSYAAISGNTIYF. The CDR3 coding sequence is TGTGCCAGCAGTTACGCGGCTATCTCTGGAAACACCATATATTTT.

The chain is built from TRBV5-4 and TRBJ2-1; a possible D gene is TRBD2 (6 bases). The germline gives CDR1 SGHNT, CDR2 YYREEE (reference sequence). Between the trimmed V and J ends, which lost 6 bases and 0 bases, there was a span of 16 bases. This CDR3 contains 16 residues. CDR3 region: CASTWGRQSSYNEQFF. For the CDR3, the DNA is TGTGCCAGCACCTGGGGGAGGCAAAGCTCCTACAATGAGCAGTTCTTC. Filled out from reference TRBV5-4 and TRBJ2-1, the complete variable domain reads ETGVTQSPTHLIKTRGQQVTLRCSSQSGHNTVSWYQQALGQGPQFIFQYYREEENGRGNFPPRFSGLQFPNYSSELNVNALELDDSALYLCASTWGRQSSYNEQFFGPGTRLTVL.